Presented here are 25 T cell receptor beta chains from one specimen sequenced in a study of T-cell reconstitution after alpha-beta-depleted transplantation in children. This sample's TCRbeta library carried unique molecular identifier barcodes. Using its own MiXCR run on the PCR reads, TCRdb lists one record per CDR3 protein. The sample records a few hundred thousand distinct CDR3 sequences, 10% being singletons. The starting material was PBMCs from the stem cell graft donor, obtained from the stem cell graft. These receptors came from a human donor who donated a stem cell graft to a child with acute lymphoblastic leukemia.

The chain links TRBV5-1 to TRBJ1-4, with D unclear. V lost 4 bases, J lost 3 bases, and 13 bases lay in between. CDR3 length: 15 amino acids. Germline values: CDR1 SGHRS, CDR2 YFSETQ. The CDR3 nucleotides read TGCGCCAGCAGCCCTGGAGGGTTCCCTAATGAAAAACTGTTTTTT. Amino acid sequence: CASSPGGFPNEKLFF.

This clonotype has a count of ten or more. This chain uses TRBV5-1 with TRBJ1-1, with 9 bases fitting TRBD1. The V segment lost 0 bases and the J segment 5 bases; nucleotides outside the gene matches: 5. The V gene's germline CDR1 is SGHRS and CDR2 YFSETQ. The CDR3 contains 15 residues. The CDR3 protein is CASSLAGQGDTEAFF. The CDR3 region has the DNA TGCGCCAGCAGCTTGGCGGGACAGGGCGATACTGAAGCTTTCTTT.

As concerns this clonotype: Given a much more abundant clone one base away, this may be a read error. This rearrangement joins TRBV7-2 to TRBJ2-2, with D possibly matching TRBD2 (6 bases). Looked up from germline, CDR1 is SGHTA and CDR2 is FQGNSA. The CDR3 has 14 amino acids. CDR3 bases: TGTGCCGGCAGCCTTAGCGGAAACACCGGGGAGCTGTTTTTT. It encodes CAGSLSGNTGELFF.

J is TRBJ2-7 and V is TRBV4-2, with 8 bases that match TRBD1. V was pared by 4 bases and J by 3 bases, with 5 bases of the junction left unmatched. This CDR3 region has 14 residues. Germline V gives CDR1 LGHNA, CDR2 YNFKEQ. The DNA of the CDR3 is TGTGCCAGCAGCCCGGGACAGGATGACTACGAGCAGTACTTC. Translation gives CASSPGQDDYEQYF.

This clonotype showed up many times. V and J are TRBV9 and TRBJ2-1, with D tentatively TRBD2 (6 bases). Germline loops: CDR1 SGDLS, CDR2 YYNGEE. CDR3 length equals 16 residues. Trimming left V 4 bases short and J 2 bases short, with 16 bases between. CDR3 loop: CASSSSEQNPYNEQFF. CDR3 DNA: TGTGCCAGCAGCTCTAGCGAGCAAAACCCCTACAATGAGCAGTTCTTC.

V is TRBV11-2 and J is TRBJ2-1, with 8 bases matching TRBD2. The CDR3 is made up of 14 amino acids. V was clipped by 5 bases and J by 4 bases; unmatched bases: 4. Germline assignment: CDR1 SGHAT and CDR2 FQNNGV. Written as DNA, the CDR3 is TGTGCCAGCAGCGCTTTAGCGGGGTACAATGAGCAGTTCTTC. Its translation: CASSALAGYNEQFF.

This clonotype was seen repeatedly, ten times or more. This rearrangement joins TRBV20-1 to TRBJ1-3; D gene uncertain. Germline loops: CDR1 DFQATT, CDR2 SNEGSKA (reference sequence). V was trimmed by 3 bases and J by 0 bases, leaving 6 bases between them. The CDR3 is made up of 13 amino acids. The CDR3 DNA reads TGCAGTGCTAGGCCGGTCTCTGGAAACACCATATATTTT. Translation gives CSARPVSGNTIYF.

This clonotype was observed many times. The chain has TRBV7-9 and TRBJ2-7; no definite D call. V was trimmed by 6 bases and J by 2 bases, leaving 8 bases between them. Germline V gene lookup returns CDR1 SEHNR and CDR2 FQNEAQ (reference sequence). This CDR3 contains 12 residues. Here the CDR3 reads CASSWGTYEQYF. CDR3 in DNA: TGTGCCAGCAGTTGGGGTACCTACGAGCAGTACTTC.

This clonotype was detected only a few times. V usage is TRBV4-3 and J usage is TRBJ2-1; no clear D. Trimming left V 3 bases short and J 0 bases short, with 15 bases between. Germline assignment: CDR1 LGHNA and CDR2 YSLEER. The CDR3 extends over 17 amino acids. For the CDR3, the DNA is TGCGCCAGCAGCCACGCGGTGCAAACCAGCTCCTACAATGAGCAGTTCTTC. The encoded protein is CASSHAVQTSSYNEQFF.

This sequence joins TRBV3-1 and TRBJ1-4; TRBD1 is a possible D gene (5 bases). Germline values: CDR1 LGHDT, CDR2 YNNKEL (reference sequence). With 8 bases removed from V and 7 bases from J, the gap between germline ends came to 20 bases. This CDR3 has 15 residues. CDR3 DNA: TGTGCCAGCTGCGCTGTACGGGGGAGGCCTGAAAAACTGTTTTTT. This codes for CASCAVRGRPEKLFF.

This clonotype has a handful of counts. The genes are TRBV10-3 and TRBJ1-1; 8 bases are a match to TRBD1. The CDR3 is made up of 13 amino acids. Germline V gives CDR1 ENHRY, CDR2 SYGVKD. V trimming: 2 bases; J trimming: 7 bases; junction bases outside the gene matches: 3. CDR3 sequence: CAISEGQGGEAFF. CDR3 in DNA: TGTGCCATCAGTGAGGGACAGGGTGGTGAAGCTTTCTTT.

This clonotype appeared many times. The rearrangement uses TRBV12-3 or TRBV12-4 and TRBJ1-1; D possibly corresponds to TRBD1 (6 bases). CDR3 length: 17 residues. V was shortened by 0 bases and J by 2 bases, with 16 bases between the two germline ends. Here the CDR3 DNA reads TGTGCCAGCAGTTTAGCTCGACAGGACCCACCAAACACTGAAGCTTTCTTT. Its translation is CASSLARQDPPNTEAFF.

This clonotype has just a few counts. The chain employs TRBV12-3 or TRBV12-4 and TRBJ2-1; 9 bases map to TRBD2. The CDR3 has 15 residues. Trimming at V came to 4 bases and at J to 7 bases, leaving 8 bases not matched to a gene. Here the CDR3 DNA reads TGTGCCAGCAGTTGGATTAGCGGGAGTAAAAATGAGCAGTTCTTC. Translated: CASSWISGSKNEQFF.

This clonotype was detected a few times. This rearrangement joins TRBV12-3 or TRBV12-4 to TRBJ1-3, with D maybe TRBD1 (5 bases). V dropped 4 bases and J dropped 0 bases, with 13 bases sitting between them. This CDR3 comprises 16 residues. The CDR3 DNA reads TGTGCCAGCAGTTCAAGAACCGGGACCTCTGGAAACACCATATATTTT. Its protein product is CASSSRTGTSGNTIYF.

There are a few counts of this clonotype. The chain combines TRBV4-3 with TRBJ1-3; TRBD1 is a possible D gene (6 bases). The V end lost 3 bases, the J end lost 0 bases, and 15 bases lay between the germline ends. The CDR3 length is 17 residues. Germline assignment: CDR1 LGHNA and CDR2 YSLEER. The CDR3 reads CASSHPLGQPSGNTIYF. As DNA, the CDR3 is TGCGCCAGCAGCCACCCCCTCGGACAGCCCTCTGGAAACACCATATATTTT.

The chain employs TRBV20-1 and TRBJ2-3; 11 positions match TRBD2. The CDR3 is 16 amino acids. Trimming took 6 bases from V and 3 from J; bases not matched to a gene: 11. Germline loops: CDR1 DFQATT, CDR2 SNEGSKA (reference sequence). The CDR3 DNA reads TGCAGTGCCGAGGCTCTAGCGGGAGGAGGGACAGATACGCAGTATTTT. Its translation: CSAEALAGGGTDTQYF.

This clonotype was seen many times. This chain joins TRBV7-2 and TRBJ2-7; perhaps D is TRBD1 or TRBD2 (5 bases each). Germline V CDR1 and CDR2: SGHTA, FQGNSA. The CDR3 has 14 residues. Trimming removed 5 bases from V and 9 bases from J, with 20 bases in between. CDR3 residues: CASSDSPGGFGQYF. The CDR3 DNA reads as TGTGCCAGCAGCGATTCCCCTGGGGGATTCGGGCAGTACTTC. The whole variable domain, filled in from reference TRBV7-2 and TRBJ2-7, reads GAGVSQSPSNKVTEKGKDVELRCDPISGHTALYWYRQSLGQGLEFLIYFQGNSAPDKSGLPSDRFSAERTGGSVSTLTIQRTQQEDSAVYLCASSDSPGGFGQYFGPGTRLTVT.

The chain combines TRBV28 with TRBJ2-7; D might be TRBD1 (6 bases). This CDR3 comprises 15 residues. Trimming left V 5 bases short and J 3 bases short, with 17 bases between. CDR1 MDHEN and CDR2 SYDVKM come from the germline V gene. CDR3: CASSPLDRLYYEQYF. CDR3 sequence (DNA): TGTGCCAGCAGTCCACTCGACAGGCTGTACTACGAGCAGTACTTC.

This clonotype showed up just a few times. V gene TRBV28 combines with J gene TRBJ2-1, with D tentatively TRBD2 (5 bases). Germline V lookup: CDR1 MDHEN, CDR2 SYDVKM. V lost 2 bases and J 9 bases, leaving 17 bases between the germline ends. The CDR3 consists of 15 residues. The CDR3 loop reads CASSLPGLGRVEQFF. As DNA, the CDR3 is TGTGCCAGCAGTTTACCGGGGTTAGGGCGCGTTGAGCAGTTCTTC. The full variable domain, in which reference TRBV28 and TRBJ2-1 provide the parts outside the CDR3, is DVKVTQSSRYLVKRTGEKVFLECVQDMDHENMFWYRQDPGLGLRLIYFSYDVKMKEKGDIPEGYSVSREKKERFSLILESASTNQTSMYLCASSLPGLGRVEQFFGPGTRLTVL.

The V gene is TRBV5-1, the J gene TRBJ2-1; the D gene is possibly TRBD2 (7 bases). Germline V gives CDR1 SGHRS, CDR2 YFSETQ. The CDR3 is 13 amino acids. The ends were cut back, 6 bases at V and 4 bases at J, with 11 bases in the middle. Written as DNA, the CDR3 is TGCGCCAGCAACAGCGGGACATACAATGAGCAGTTCTTC. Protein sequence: CASNSGTYNEQFF.

CDR3 nucleotide sequence: TGTGCCAGCAGAAGGACAGGGGCGAACACCGGGGAGCTGTTTTTT. Residues: CASRRTGANTGELFF. The rearrangement uses TRBV12-3 or TRBV12-4 and TRBJ2-2, with 9 bases identical to TRBD1. The CDR3 is 15 residues long. V was pared by 6 bases and J by 0 bases, with 2 bases of the junction left unmatched.

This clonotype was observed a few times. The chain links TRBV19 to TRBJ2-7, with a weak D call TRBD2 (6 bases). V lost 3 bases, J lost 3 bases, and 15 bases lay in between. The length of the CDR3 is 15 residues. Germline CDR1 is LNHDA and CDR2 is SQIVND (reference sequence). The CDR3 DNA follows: TGTGCCAGTAGTATCGGTACGGGAGACCACTACGAGCAGTACTTC. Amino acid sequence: CASSIGTGDHYEQYF.

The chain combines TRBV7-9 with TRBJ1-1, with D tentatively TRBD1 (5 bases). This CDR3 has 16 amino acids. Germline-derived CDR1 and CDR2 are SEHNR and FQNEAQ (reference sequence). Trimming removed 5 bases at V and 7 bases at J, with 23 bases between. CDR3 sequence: CASSLSGRGVVDEAFF. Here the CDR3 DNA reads TGTGCCAGCAGCCTATCGGGGAGGGGAGTGGTAGATGAAGCTTTCTTT.

CDR3 loop: CSVEDLSTSRPDTQYF. The DNA for the CDR3 is TGCAGCGTTGAAGATCTTTCTACTAGCCGCCCAGATACGCAGTATTTT. The V and J genes are TRBV29-1 and TRBJ2-3; D is possibly TRBD2 (6 bases). The CDR3 length is 16 residues. V gave up 0 bases and J gave up 4 bases, with 17 bases separating them. The germline V gene encodes CDR1 SQVTM and CDR2 ANQGSEA.

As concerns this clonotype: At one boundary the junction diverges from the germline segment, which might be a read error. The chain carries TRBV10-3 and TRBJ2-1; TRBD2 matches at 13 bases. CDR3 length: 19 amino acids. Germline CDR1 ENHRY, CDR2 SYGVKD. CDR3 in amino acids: CAISLFPGTSGIADNKQFF. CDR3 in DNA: TGTGCCATCAGTTTGTTCCCAGGGACTAGCGGGATCGCCGACAATAAGCAGTTCTTC.